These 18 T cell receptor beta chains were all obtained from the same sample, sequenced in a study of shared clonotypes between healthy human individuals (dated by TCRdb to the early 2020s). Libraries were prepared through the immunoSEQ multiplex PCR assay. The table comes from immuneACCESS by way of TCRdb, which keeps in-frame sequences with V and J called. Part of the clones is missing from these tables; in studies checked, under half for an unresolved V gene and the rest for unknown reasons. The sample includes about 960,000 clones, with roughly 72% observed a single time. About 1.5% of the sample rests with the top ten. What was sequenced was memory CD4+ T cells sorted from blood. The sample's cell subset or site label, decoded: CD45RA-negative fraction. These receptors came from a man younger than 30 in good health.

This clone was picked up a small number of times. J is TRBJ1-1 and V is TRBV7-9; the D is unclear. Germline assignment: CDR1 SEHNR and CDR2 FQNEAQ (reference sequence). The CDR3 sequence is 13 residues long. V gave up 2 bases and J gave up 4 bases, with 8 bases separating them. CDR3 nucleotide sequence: TGTGCCAGCAGCTTACAAGTGGCCACTGAAGCTTTCTTT. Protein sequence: CASSLQVATEAFF.

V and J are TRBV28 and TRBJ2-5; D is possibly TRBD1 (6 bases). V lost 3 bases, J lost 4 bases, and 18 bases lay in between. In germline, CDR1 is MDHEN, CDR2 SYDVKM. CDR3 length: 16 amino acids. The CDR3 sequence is CASSFWGRVRGETQYF. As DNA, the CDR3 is TGTGCCAGCAGTTTTTGGGGGCGGGTGAGAGGAGAGACCCAGTACTTC. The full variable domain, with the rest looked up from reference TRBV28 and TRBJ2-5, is DVKVTQSSRYLVKRTGEKVFLECVQDMDHENMFWYRQDPGLGLRLIYFSYDVKMKEKGDIPEGYSVSREKKERFSLILESASTNQTSMYLCASSFWGRVRGETQYFGPGTRLLVL.

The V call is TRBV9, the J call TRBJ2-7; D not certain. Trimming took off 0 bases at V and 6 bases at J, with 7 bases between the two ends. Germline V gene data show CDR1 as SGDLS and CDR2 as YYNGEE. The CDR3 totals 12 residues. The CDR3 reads CASSVDIGEQYF. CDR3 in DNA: TGTGCCAGCAGCGTAGATATCGGCGAGCAGTACTTC.

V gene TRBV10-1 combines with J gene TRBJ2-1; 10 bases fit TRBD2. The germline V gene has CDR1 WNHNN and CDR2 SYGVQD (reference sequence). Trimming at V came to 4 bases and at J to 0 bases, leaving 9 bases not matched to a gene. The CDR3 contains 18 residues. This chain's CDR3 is CASSVGLAAKSSYNEQFF. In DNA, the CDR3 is TGCGCCAGCAGTGTTGGACTAGCGGCCAAGAGCTCCTACAATGAGCAGTTCTTC.

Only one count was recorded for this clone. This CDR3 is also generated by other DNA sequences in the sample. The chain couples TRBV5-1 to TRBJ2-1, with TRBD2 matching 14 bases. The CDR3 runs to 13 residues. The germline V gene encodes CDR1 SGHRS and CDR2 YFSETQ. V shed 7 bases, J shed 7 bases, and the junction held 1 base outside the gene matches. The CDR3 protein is CASRTSGGNEQFF. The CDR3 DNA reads TGCGCCAGCCGGACTAGCGGGGGGAATGAGCAGTTCTTC.

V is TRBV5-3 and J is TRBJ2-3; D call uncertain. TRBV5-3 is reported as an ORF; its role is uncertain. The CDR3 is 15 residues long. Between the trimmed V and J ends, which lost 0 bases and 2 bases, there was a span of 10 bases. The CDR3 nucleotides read TGTGCCAGAAGCTTGGACATCTTAAACACAGATACGCAGTATTTT. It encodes CARSLDILNTDTQYF.

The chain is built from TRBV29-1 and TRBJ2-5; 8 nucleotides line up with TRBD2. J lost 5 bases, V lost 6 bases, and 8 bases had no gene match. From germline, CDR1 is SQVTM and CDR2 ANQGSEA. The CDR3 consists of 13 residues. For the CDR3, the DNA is TGCAGCGTACCGGGGGGGAGAAAGGAGACCCAGTACTTC. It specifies CSVPGGRKETQYF.

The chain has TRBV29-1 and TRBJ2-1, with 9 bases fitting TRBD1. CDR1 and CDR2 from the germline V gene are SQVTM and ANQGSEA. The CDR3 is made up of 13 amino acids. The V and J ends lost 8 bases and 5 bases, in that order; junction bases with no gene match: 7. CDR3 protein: CSLRDRENNEQFF. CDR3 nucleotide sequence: TGCAGCCTCCGGGACAGGGAGAACAATGAGCAGTTCTTC.

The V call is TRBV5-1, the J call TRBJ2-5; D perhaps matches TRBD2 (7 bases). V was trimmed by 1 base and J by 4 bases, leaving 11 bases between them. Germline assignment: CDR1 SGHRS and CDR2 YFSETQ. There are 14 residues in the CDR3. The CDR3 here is CASSLWGGVETQYF. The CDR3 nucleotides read TGCGCCAGCAGCTTGTGGGGGGGCGTAGAGACCCAGTACTTC.

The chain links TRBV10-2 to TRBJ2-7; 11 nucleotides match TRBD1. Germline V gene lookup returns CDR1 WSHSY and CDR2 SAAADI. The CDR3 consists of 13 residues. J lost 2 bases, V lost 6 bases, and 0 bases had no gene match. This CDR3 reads CASRDRGPYEQYF. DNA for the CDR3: TGCGCCAGCAGGGACAGGGGGCCCTACGAGCAGTACTTC.

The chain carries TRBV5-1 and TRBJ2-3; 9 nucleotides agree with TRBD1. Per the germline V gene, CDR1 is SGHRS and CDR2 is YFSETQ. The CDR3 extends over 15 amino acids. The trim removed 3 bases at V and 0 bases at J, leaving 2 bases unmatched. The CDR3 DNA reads TGCGCCAGCAGCTCCGGGACAGGGAGCACAGATACGCAGTATTTT. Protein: CASSSGTGSTDTQYF.

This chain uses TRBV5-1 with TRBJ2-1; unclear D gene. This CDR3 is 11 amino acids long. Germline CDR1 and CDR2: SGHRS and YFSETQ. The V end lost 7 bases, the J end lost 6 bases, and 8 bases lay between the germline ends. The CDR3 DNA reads TGCGCCAGCCACCTCAGCAATGAGCAGTTCTTC. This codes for CASHLSNEQFF.

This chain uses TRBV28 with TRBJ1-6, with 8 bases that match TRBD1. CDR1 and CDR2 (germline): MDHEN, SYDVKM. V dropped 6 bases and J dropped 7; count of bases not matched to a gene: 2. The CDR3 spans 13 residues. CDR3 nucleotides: TGTGCCAGCAGACGGACAGGGAATTCACCCCTCCACTTT. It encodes CASRRTGNSPLHF.

The chain's CDR3 is CASSSGNDYGYTF. DNA of the CDR3: TGTGCCAGCAGTTCGGGGAACGACTATGGCTACACCTTC. The rearrangement links TRBV27 to TRBJ1-2, with D uncertain. The germline V and J ends were trimmed by 4 bases and 3 bases, with 9 bases remaining between them. CDR3 length equals 13 residues. The germline V gene has CDR1 MNHEY and CDR2 SMNVEV (reference sequence).

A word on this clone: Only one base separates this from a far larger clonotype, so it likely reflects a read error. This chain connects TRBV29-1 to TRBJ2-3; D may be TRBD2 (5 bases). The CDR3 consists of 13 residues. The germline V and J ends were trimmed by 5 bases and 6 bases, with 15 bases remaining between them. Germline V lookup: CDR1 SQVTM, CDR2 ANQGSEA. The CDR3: CSVPVGVGDTQYF. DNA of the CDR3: TGCAGCGTTCCTGTGGGAGTGGGTGATACGCAGTATTTT.

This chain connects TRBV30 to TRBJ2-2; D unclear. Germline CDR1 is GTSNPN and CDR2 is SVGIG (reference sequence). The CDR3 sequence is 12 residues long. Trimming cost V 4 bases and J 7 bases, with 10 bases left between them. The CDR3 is CAWTKNRGELFF. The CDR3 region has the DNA TGTGCCTGGACCAAAAATCGCGGGGAGCTGTTTTTT.

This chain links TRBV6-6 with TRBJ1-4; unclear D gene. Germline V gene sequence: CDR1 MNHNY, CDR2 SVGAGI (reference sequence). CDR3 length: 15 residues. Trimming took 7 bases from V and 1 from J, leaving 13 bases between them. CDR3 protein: CASKKSVGTNEKLFF. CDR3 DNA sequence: TGTGCCAGCAAAAAATCGGTGGGAACTAATGAAAAACTGTTTTTT.

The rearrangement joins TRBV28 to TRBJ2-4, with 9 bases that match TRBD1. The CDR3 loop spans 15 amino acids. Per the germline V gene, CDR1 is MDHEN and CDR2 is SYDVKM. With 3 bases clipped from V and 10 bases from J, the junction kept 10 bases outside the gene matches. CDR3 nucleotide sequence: TGTGCCAGCAGTTTCGATATACGGACAGGGGATATTCAGTACTTC. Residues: CASSFDIRTGDIQYF.